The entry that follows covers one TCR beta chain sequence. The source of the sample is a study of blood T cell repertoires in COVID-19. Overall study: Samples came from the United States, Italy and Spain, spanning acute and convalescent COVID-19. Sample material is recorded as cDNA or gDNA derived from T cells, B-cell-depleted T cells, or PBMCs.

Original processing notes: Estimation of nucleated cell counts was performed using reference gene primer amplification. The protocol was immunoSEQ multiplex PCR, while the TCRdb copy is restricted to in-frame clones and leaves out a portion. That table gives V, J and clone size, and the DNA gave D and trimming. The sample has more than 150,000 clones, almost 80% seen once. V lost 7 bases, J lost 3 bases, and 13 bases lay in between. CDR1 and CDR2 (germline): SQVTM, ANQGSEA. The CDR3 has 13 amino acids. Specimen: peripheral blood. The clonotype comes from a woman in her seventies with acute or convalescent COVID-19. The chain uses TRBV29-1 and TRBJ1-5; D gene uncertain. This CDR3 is CSATAAPNQPQHF. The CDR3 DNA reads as TGCAGCGCAACAGCGGCCCCCAATCAGCCCCAGCATTTT.